This is a list of T cell receptor beta chains from one sample in a study of CD8 T cells in ankylosing spondylitis. Each CDR3 protein is one row after TCRdb ran MiXCR on the 5' RACE reads. Of 500,000 to 650,000 distinct CDR3 sequences in the sample, over 4% are singletons; the top ten hold under 4.5%. The source material was blood, either unsorted or a sorted T cell fraction (not recorded which). The receptor set was obtained from a male donor with ankylosing spondylitis. The conserved cysteine and the conserved F or W are not part of the CDR3 here.

v_call	j_call	cdr3_aa
TRBV6-5	TRBJ2-1	ASSYSRALTEQF
TRBV4-1	TRBJ1-1	ASSRLTGGARMGTEAF
TRBV7-2	TRBJ2-7	ASSSAGTSRVQY
TRBV5-6	TRBJ1-1	ASSSKGKEIEAF
TRBV4-2	TRBJ2-7	ASSQAHRAYEQY
TRBV20-1	TRBJ2-1	SASTTYNEQF
TRBV7-9	TRBJ2-3	ASSTPPGLRAADTQY
TRBV15	TRBJ2-7	ATSRGREESYEQY
TRBV27	TRBJ2-3	ASSSILRPSTDTQY
TRBV5-1	TRBJ2-1	ASSLAAGGGYNEQF
TRBV7-9	TRBJ1-3	ASSLWDGYALEY
TRBV5-1	TRBJ2-1	ASAWQGLGNEQF
TRBV20-1	TRBJ2-7	SASPMGRLLKQY
TRBV20-1	TRBJ1-2	SDYQGGYGYT
TRBV20-1	TRBJ2-5	SARKGQETQY
TRBV14	TRBJ2-1	ASSQEGRRTGTYNEQF
TRBV10-1	TRBJ2-5	ASSPGQISAVAESQY
TRBV4-3	TRBJ2-2	ASSQETGAANTGELF
TRBV28	TRBJ1-1	ASSFPWAEAF
TRBV2	TRBJ2-1	ASSGWNEQF
TRBV6-5	TRBJ1-4	ASCSTATNEKLF
TRBV19	TRBJ1-2	ASRIQGITYGYT
TRBV12-3/TRBV12-4	TRBJ2-5	ASSQPSRGGVETQY
TRBV7-8	TRBJ2-2	ASSPTGGELF
TRBV5-1	TRBJ1-1	ASSRTVVTEAF
TRBV20-1	TRBJ1-5	SASRDKVDGPQH
TRBV3-1	TRBJ2-3	ASSQTITDTQY
TRBV4-1	TRBJ1-2	ASSQGIVGTGYAYT